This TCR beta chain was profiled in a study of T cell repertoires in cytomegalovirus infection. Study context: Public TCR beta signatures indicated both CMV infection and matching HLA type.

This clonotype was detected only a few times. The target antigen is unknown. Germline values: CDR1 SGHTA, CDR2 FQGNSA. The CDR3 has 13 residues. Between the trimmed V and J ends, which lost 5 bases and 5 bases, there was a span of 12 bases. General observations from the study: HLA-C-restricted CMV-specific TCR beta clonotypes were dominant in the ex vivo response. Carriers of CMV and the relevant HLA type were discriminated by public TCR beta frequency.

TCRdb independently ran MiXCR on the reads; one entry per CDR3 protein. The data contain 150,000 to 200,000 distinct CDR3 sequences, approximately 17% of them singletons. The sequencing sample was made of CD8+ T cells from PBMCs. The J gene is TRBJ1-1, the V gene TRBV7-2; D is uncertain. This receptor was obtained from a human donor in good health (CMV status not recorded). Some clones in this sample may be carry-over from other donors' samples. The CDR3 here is CASSTPWNTEAFF. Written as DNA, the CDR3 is TGTGCCAGCAGCACCCCTTGGAATACTGAAGCTTTCTTT.